This TCR beta chain was sequenced for a study of shared clonotypes between healthy human individuals. Germline assignment: CDR1 MDHEN and CDR2 SYDVKM. The ends were cut back, 1 base at V and 3 bases at J, with 4 bases in the middle. The CDR3 length is 12 residues. Using immunoSEQ multiplex PCR, the repertoire was profiled, and TCRdb retains in-frame clones only, with some absent. The sample shows about 490,000 clones, around 79% of them seen only once. This chain joins TRBV28 and TRBJ2-7; D remains unclear. Sequences were obtained from PBMCs. The clonotype was recovered from a woman aged 40 to 50 in good health. Some clones in this sample may be carry-over from other donors' samples. CDR3 DNA: TGTGCCAGCAGTTTATCCGACTACGAGCAGTACTTC. It translates to CASSLSDYEQYF.